The rows below give T cell receptor beta chains drawn from one sample of a study of blood T cell repertoires in COVID-19. Libraries were prepared by immunoSEQ multiplex PCR; TCRdb keeps only in-frame clonotypes and omits some of them. Altogether a few hundred thousand clones are present, 89% being singletons, with the ten largest covering roughly 0.96%. Material for sequencing was peripheral blood. The receptors derive from a woman aged 40 to 55 who had recovered from COVID-19. CDR3s include the opening cysteine and the closing phenylalanine or tryptophan. The D gene is left open where the match is weak. Clone size, where shown, is once, few, many, or a class for clones that have expanded.

CDR3aa | CDR3nt | len | d_gene | j_gene | v_gene | abundance
CASRGAGAANYGYTF | TGTGCCAGCAGGGGGGCAGGGGCAGCCAACTATGGCTACACCTTC | 15 | . | TRBJ1-2 | TRBV6-5 | .
CASRVGVGQPQHF | TGTGCCAGCAGGGTAGGGGTGGGTCAGCCCCAGCATTTT | 13 | . | TRBJ1-5 | TRBV2 | .
CASSIEAYADTQYF | TGCGCCAGCAGTATAGAGGCATACGCAGATACGCAGTATTTT | 14 | . | TRBJ2-3 | TRBV10-2 | .
CASSLGRSPYEQYF | TGTGCCAGCAGCTTGGGCCGGTCCCCCTACGAGCAGTACTTC | 14 | . | TRBJ2-7 | TRBV5-6 | .
CASRRTGTSKAEQYF | TGTGCCAGTAGAAGAACCGGGACTAGTAAGGCCGAGCAGTACTTC | 15 | TRBD2 | TRBJ2-7 | TRBV19 | .
CAWSLSFLVRNTEAFF | TGTGCCTGGAGTCTAAGTTTCTTGGTTCGGAACACTGAAGCTTTCTTT | 16 | . | TRBJ1-1 | TRBV30 | .
CASSLGGISGATGELFF | TGTGCCAGCAGCTTGGGGGGTATATCGGGAGCTACCGGGGAGCTGTTTTTT | 17 | . | TRBJ2-2 | TRBV5-4 | .
CASSQGLAGGLTYNEQFF | TGTGCCAGCAGCCAAGGACTAGCGGGAGGGTTAACCTACAATGAGCAGTTCTTC | 18 | TRBD2 | TRBJ2-1 | TRBV7-6 | .
CASSVESSTDTQYF | TGTGCCAGCAGCGTAGAAAGCAGCACAGATACGCAGTATTTT | 14 | . | TRBJ2-3 | TRBV9 | .
CASSVGSPRQGAGELFF | TGTGCCAGCAGCGTAGGATCCCCGAGACAGGGCGCCGGGGAGCTGTTTTTT | 17 | TRBD1 | TRBJ2-2 | TRBV9 | .
CASSTLSQGTQSGANVLTF | TGTGCCAGCTCAACCCTCTCCCAGGGGACCCAATCTGGGGCCAACGTCCTGACTTTC | 19 | . | TRBJ2-6 | TRBV18 | .
CASSLATAVRQYF | TGTGCCAGCAGCTTAGCCACAGCGGTCAGGCAGTACTTC | 13 | . | TRBJ2-7 | TRBV7-2 | .
CASSQDWGPSGVYEQYF | TGCGCCAGCAGCCAAGATTGGGGACCCAGCGGGGTGTACGAGCAGTACTTC | 17 | TRBD2 | TRBJ2-7 | TRBV4-1 | .
CASRRTGYNEQFF | TGTGCCAGTAGAAGGACTGGCTACAATGAGCAGTTCTTC | 13 | . | TRBJ2-1 | TRBV19 | few
CASRSGSGSYEQYF | TGCGCCAGCAGATCAGGAAGCGGGAGCTACGAGCAGTACTTC | 14 | TRBD2 | TRBJ2-7 | TRBV10-2 | few
CASSSRGPDTQYF | TGTGCCAGCAGCTCCAGAGGCCCCGATACGCAGTATTTT | 13 | . | TRBJ2-3 | TRBV7-9 | .
CASSQDRGQPFYEQYF | TGTGCCAGCAGCCAAGATCGGGGACAGCCATTCTACGAGCAGTACTTC | 16 | TRBD1 | TRBJ2-7 | TRBV3-1/TRBV3-2 | few
CASSLEGRATYEQYF | TGTGCCAGCAGCTTAGAGGGGAGGGCAACCTACGAGCAGTACTTC | 15 | TRBD2 | TRBJ2-7 | TRBV7-8 | once
CATSRDAGLGGYTF | TGTGCCACCAGCAGAGATGCGGGCCTAGGGGGCTACACCTTC | 14 | . | TRBJ1-2 | TRBV15 | .
CASRLWTGDYNEQFF | TGTGCCAGTAGACTATGGACAGGGGATTACAATGAGCAGTTCTTC | 15 | TRBD1 | TRBJ2-1 | TRBV19 | .
CASSVDRDSYEQYF | TGTGCCAGCAGCGTCGACAGGGACTCCTACGAGCAGTACTTC | 14 | TRBD1 | TRBJ2-7 | TRBV9 | once
CASSLSGISSYEQYF | TGCGCCAGCAGCTTAAGCGGGATTAGCTCCTACGAGCAGTACTTC | 15 | TRBD2 | TRBJ2-7 | TRBV5-1 | .
CASSRQGASVDTQYF | TGTGCCAGCAGCCGACAGGGGGCATCCGTAGATACGCAGTATTTT | 15 | TRBD1 | TRBJ2-3 | TRBV2 | .
CASSPGLAGSDTQYF | TGTGCCAGCTCACCGGGACTAGCGGGGTCGGATACGCAGTATTTT | 15 | TRBD2 | TRBJ2-3 | TRBV18 | .
CSASMTSSTDTQYF | TGCAGTGCTAGTATGACTTCTAGCACAGATACGCAGTATTTT | 14 | . | TRBJ2-3 | TRBV20-1 | few
CAWSYGLEKLFF | TGTGCCTGGAGCTACGGGTTAGAAAAACTGTTTTTT | 12 | . | TRBJ1-4 | TRBV30 | .
CASSPSRGYEQYF | TGTGCCAGCTCACCAAGCAGGGGCTACGAGCAGTACTTC | 13 | . | TRBJ2-7 | TRBV18 | .
CASSLPGLAGDYEQYF | TGTGCCAGCAGTTTACCCGGACTAGCGGGAGACTACGAGCAGTACTTC | 16 | TRBD2 | TRBJ2-7 | TRBV28 | .
CASSRQGKVTGELFF | TGCGCCAGCAGTCGTCAGGGAAAAGTCACCGGGGAGCTGTTTTTT | 15 | . | TRBJ2-2 | TRBV23-1 | .
CASSPIAGLETQYF | TGTGCCAGCAGCCCTATAGCGGGGCTGGAGACCCAGTACTTC | 14 | TRBD2 | TRBJ2-5 | TRBV9 | .
CASNGNYGYTF | TGTGCCAGCAACGGTAACTATGGCTACACCTTC | 11 | . | TRBJ1-2 | TRBV28 | .
CAWSGQGDEQYF | TGTGCCTGGAGTGGACAGGGGGACGAGCAGTACTTC | 12 | TRBD1 | TRBJ2-7 | TRBV30 | once
CASSLVPGGMNTEAFF | TGCGCCAGCAGCTTGGTCCCGGGGGGAATGAACACTGAAGCTTTCTTT | 16 | . | TRBJ1-1 | TRBV5-1 | .
CASSPPGQDYSGANVLTF | TGTGCCAGCAGTCCACCGGGACAGGATTACTCTGGGGCCAACGTCCTGACTTTC | 18 | TRBD1 | TRBJ2-6 | TRBV27 | .
CASSLSFGGHSYEQYF | TGTGCCAGCAGTTTATCATTTGGAGGGCATTCCTACGAGCAGTACTTC | 16 | . | TRBJ2-7 | TRBV27 | .
CATGLAGADTQYF | TGTGCCACCGGACTAGCGGGAGCAGATACGCAGTATTTT | 13 | TRBD2 | TRBJ2-3 | TRBV6-5 | .
CASSFRGRIQNNEQFF | TGCGCCAGCAGCTTTCGAGGGCGTATCCAAAACAATGAGCAGTTCTTC | 16 | . | TRBJ2-1 | TRBV5-1 | .
CASSQAVHGTQYF | TGTGCCAGCAGCCAAGCCGTCCACGGGACCCAGTACTTC | 13 | . | TRBJ2-5 | TRBV3-1/TRBV3-2 | .
CASSSQQGAASTDTQYF | TGTGCCAGCAGCTCACAACAGGGGGCCGCTAGCACAGATACGCAGTATTTT | 17 | TRBD1 | TRBJ2-3 | TRBV6-2/TRBV6-3 | .
CATSSGLAGVTDTQYF | TGTGCCACCAGCAGCGGACTAGCGGGAGTCACAGATACGCAGTATTTT | 16 | TRBD2 | TRBJ2-3 | TRBV15 | .
CASSQEPQGGYGYTF | TGCGCCAGCAGCCAAGAGCCCCAAGGGGGCTATGGCTACACCTTC | 15 | . | TRBJ1-2 | TRBV4-1 | .
CASNRDTIGDTEAFF | TGTGCCAGTAACCGGGACACCATCGGGGACACTGAAGCTTTCTTT | 15 | . | TRBJ1-1 | TRBV19 | .
CSVVALRWETQYF | TGCAGCGTTGTCGCGCTCCGATGGGAGACCCAGTACTTC | 13 | . | TRBJ2-5 | TRBV29-1 | .
CASSHKRVETEPYEQYF | TGCGCCAGCAGTCATAAAAGGGTAGAGACAGAGCCCTACGAGCAGTACTTC | 17 | . | TRBJ2-7 | TRBV23-1 | .
CATSDPGLAGGPDNEQFF | TGTGCCACCAGTGACCCGGGACTAGCGGGAGGGCCGGACAATGAGCAGTTCTTC | 18 | TRBD2 | TRBJ2-1 | TRBV24-1 | .
CASSLGDRGRQETQYF | TGCGCCAGCAGCTTGGGGGACAGGGGGCGGCAAGAGACCCAGTACTTC | 16 | TRBD1 | TRBJ2-5 | TRBV5-1 | once
CASSGDRSGEKLFF | TGTGCCAGCAGTGGGGACAGGTCCGGCGAAAAACTGTTTTTT | 14 | TRBD1 | TRBJ1-4 | TRBV25-1 | .
CASSLQGGSYEQYF | TGTGCCAGCAGCCTCCAAGGGGGCTCCTACGAGCAGTACTTC | 14 | . | TRBJ2-7 | TRBV7-9 | once